The entry below gives a single TCR beta chain sequence along with its context. This entry belongs to a study of shared T cell receptors in the human thymus. Libraries were prepared by immunoSEQ multiplex PCR; TCRdb keeps only in-frame clonotypes and omits some of them. Found here are 600,000 or so clones, 80% to 90% of them singletons; the top ten hold roughly 0.0086%. V lost 0 bases, J lost 4 bases, and 13 bases stayed unmatched. CDR1 and CDR2 from the germline V gene are SGHDT and YYEEEE. This CDR3 spans 18 amino acids. This sample also belongs to another study, concerning human thymus T cells. That paper notes: Having corrective surgery for congenital heart defects, healthy Finnish infants were the ones who donated. Thymus specimens were resections from corrective heart surgery.

This TCR derives from a boy younger than two with a congenital heart defect. Sequencing was performed on thymocytes. The chain joins TRBV5-6 to TRBJ2-3, with 8 bases lining up with TRBD2. The CDR3 nucleotides are TGTGCCAGCAGCTTGGGGGTAGGAGCGGGAGTTTACGCAGATACGCAGTATTTT. Its translation is CASSLGVGAGVYADTQYF. The entire variable domain, with the rest obtained from reference TRBV5-6 and TRBJ2-3, is as follows: DAGVTQSPTHLIKTRGQQVTLRCSPKSGHDTVSWYQQALGQGPQFIFQYYEEEERQRGNFPDRFSGHQFPNYSSELNVNALLLGDSALYLCASSLGVGAGVYADTQYFGPGTRLTVL.